The source of this TCR beta chain is a study of T cells expressing NK-cell markers. Looking at the study overall: HCMV seropositivity marked most of the eight sequenced donors; one was seronegative.

The authors generated TCR beta cDNA through 5'RACE template switching with UMIs. TCRdb reprocessed the 5' RACE reads and stores each CDR3 protein as one record, lacking DNA. The table lists roughly 380,000 distinct CDR3 sequences. Germline values: CDR1 DFQATT, CDR2 SNEGSKA (reference sequence). The CDR3 spans 13 residues. Note on this clonotype: Its antigen is not identified.

Overall study results and limits: It remained uncertain whether the expanded NKG2C+ T cell clones were specific for HCMV antigens. These same clonotypes (in a few donors) also led the CD3+CD56-NKG2C+ fraction.

The TCR originated in a man aged 18-70 years in good health. The source material was blood T cells: a sorted CD56 or NKG2C T cell subset, CD4+ or CD8+ T cells, or bulk PBMC T cells (not recorded which). The chain employs TRBV20-1 and TRBJ1-4; TCRdb's D call, TRBD1, is unchecked because there is no DNA. The CDR3 loop is CSARRGLNEKLFF.